One and the same sample provided the 15 T cell receptor beta chains below, sequenced in a study of blood T cell repertoires in COVID-19 (dated by TCRdb to the early 2020s). The method behind the library was the immunoSEQ multiplex PCR assay. TCRdb re-hosts the immuneACCESS table, in-frame sequences only. Its copies lack some clones; in the studies checked, an unresolved V gene accounts for under half of them, and the cause for the rest is not known. Recorded for this sample are about 52,000 clones; 81% of them occurred a single time. Of the sample, 20% to 30% falls within the top ten clones. The sample was peripheral blood. The receptors shown here come from an elderly woman with COVID-19, enrolled during active disease.

V is TRBV29-1 and J is TRBJ2-7; D possibly corresponds to TRBD1 (5 bases). The CDR3 length is 11 residues. From germline, CDR1 is SQVTM and CDR2 ANQGSEA. V dropped 4 bases and J dropped 5 bases, with 9 bases sitting between them. The CDR3 region is CSVGQNHEQYF. The CDR3 coding sequence is TGCAGCGTTGGACAGAATCACGAGCAGTACTTC.

The chain carries TRBV2 and TRBJ2-1; 9 positions agree with TRBD2. V trimming: 10 bases; J trimming: 9 bases; junction bases outside the gene matches: 10. CDR1 is SNHLY, CDR2 FYNNEI, per germline. There are 13 residues in the CDR3. CDR3 sequence reads: CATEREVVIEQFF. The DNA of the CDR3 is TGTGCCACCGAGCGGGAGGTTGTTATTGAGCAGTTCTTC.

This chain links TRBV2 with TRBJ2-3, with D maybe TRBD2 (6 bases). The V and J ends lost 8 bases and 2 bases respectively, with 11 bases between them. The CDR3 runs 13 residues. CDR1 and CDR2 (germline): SNHLY, FYNNEI. The chain's CDR3 is CASLRELTDTQYF. The CDR3 bases are TGTGCCAGCTTGCGGGAACTCACAGATACGCAGTATTTT.

This clone is a singleton in its sample. The gene calls are TRBV3-1 (or the pseudogene TRBV3-2) and TRBJ2-6; 10 nucleotides line up with TRBD1. The CDR3 runs to 17 residues. Germline loops: CDR1 LGHDT, CDR2 YNNKEL (reference sequence). V shed 2 bases and J 0 bases; nucleotides not matched to a gene: 1. CDR3 region: CASSQRTGGSGANVLTF. CDR3 in DNA: TGTGCCAGCAGCCAACGGACAGGGGGCTCTGGGGCCAACGTCCTGACTTTC.

This chain uses TRBV7-3 with TRBJ2-1; 15 nucleotides align to TRBD2. With V trimmed by 4 bases and J by 8 bases, 6 bases remained unmatched. The germline V gene has CDR1 SGHTA and CDR2 FQGTGA. The CDR3 spans 16 residues. The CDR3 is CASSSRTSGRVDEQFF. In DNA, the CDR3 is TGTGCCAGCAGCTCCCGGACTAGCGGGAGGGTTGATGAGCAGTTCTTC.

The chain joins TRBV2 to TRBJ2-7, with 10 bases identical to TRBD1. Trimming removed 7 bases from V and 5 bases from J; junction bases left unmatched: 11. Germline loops: CDR1 SNHLY, CDR2 FYNNEI. This CDR3 region has 15 residues. The DNA for the CDR3 is TGTGCCAGCACCCGTCCGACAGGGGGCCGGGACGAGCAGTACTTC. Amino acids: CASTRPTGGRDEQYF.

V is TRBV23-1 and J is TRBJ2-2; D is uncertain. TRBV23-1 is flagged as an ORF with uncertain function. This CDR3 region has 18 residues. The V end was cut by 0 bases, the J end by 0 bases, with 14 bases between. CDR3 DNA: TGCGCCAGCAGTCAATCGGCAGCGTCGGTTCCGAACACCGGGGAGCTGTTTTTT. It codes for CASSQSAASVPNTGELFF.

This clone has a single count. This chain links TRBV7-2 with TRBJ2-1, with 10 bases lining up with TRBD2. The CDR3 is made up of 16 amino acids. The V gene's germline CDR1 is SGHTA and CDR2 FQGNSA. V lost 4 bases, J lost 2 bases, and 5 bases stayed unmatched. CDR3 region: CASSWLAGVAYNEQFF. The CDR3 DNA follows: TGTGCCAGCAGCTGGCTAGCGGGAGTCGCCTACAATGAGCAGTTCTTC.

V gene TRBV19 combines with J gene TRBJ2-3, with a possible D match to TRBD2 (6 bases). Trimming shortened V by 4 bases and J by 2 bases, and 13 bases separated the two germline ends. CDR3 length: 15 amino acids. The germline CDR1 and CDR2 sequences are LNHDA and SQIVND (reference sequence). This CDR3 is CASSNSGPATDTQYF. In DNA, the CDR3 is TGTGCCAGTAGTAATAGCGGCCCTGCCACAGATACGCAGTATTTT.

The V gene is TRBV11-2, the J gene TRBJ2-3; 10 bases agree with TRBD2. V gave up 8 bases and J gave up 6 bases; unmatched junction bases: 8. This CDR3 is 14 amino acids long. Germline V gives CDR1 SGHAT, CDR2 FQNNGV. The CDR3 sequence is CASRLAGVGDTQYF. The CDR3 DNA sequence: TGTGCCAGCCGGCTAGCGGGAGTGGGTGATACGCAGTATTTT.

V usage is TRBV5-6 and J usage is TRBJ1-5; TRBD1 aligns across 8 bases. The germline gives CDR1 SGHDT, CDR2 YYEEEE. The CDR3 is 15 amino acids. V trimming: 4 bases; J trimming: 4 bases; junction bases outside the gene matches: 7. CDR3 protein: CASSLDRGGNQPQHF. The CDR3 nucleotides are TGTGCCAGCAGCCTTGACAGGGGTGGAAATCAGCCCCAGCATTTT.

The chain couples TRBV6-5 to TRBJ1-1; D not certain. Germline CDR1 reads MNHEY; CDR2 reads SVGAGI. V lost 0 bases and J lost 5, with 16 bases in between. The CDR3 consists of 16 residues. The CDR3 DNA sequence: TGTGCCAGCAGTTACTCGTCATCCCAATTAGAAACTGAAGCTTTCTTT. Amino acids: CASSYSSSQLETEAFF.

This rearrangement joins TRBV7-9 to TRBJ1-2, with 9 bases matching TRBD1. The CDR3 consists of 15 residues. In germline, CDR1 is SEHNR, CDR2 FQNEAQ (reference sequence). V was clipped by 5 bases and J by 4 bases; unmatched bases: 8. CDR3 nucleotide sequence: TGTGCCAGCAGCGTTCACAGGGGGCAAATCTATGGCTACACCTTC. Protein product: CASSVHRGQIYGYTF.

The chain uses TRBV6-5 and TRBJ1-1; the match to TRBD1 covers 9 bases. Per germline, CDR1 MNHEY and CDR2 SVGAGI. The CDR3 loop spans 15 amino acids. The V and J ends lost 5 bases and 2 bases, in that order; junction bases with no gene match: 6. Written as DNA, the CDR3 is TGTGCCAGCAGTCCAACGGGACAGGGTAACACTGAAGCTTTCTTT. Translation gives CASSPTGQGNTEAFF.

The V call is TRBV19, the J call TRBJ2-2, with no clear D. CDR1 and CDR2 (germline): LNHDA, SQIVND (reference sequence). This CDR3 comprises 12 residues. Trimming took 5 bases from V and 1 from J, leaving 2 bases between them. CDR3 residues: CASSQNTGELFF. In nucleotides, the CDR3 is TGTGCCAGTAGTCAGAACACCGGGGAGCTGTTTTTT.